The 25 T cell receptor beta chains in this list originate from one sample, sequenced in a study of OX40 agonist ivuxolimab in advanced cancers. The data were produced by immunoSEQ multiplex PCR, yet TCRdb's version contains in-frame clones alone and is incomplete. The repertoire holds tens of thousands of clones, with about 85% as singletons. The source material was CD4+ or CD8+ T cells sorted from blood, sampled in a trial of the OX40 agonist ivuxolimab. The origin of the receptors is an adult with an advanced solid tumor such as melanoma, head and neck, liver or kidney cancer.

This rearrangement joins TRBV5-4 to TRBJ1-2; tentative D call: TRBD1 (6 bases). Per the germline V gene, CDR1 is SGHNT and CDR2 is YYREEE (reference sequence). Trimming took off 4 bases at V and 13 bases at J, with 23 bases between the two ends. CDR3 length: 14 residues. CDR3: CASSQDILGGASTF. CDR3 coding DNA: TGTGCCAGCAGCCAAGACATTTTGGGGGGCGCGAGCACCTTC.

The gene calls are TRBV7-9 and TRBJ2-7; 8 positions agree with TRBD2. The V and J ends lost 5 bases and 2 bases, in that order; junction bases with no gene match: 11. This CDR3 spans 16 amino acids. CDR1 SEHNR and CDR2 FQNEAQ come from the germline V gene (reference sequence). The CDR3 DNA reads as TGTGCCAGCAGCGACAAGATGAATAGCGGGACCTACGAGCAGTACTTC. Its protein is CASSDKMNSGTYEQYF.

The V and J genes are TRBV27 and TRBJ2-1, with D perhaps matching TRBD2 (5 bases). The ends were cut back, 3 bases at V and 0 bases at J, with 12 bases in the middle. The CDR3 spans 16 residues. Germline values: CDR1 MNHEY, CDR2 SMNVEV (reference sequence). The CDR3 nucleotides are TGTGCCAGCAGTTTCGAGGGATCAAGCTCCTACAATGAGCAGTTCTTC. Amino acids: CASSFEGSSSYNEQFF.

The chain carries TRBV7-9 and TRBJ2-1, with 11 bases matching TRBD2. V lost 6 bases and J lost 6; bases outside the gene matches: 7. Germline CDR1 reads SEHNR; CDR2 reads FQNEAQ (reference sequence). CDR3 length equals 15 residues. DNA of the CDR3: TGTGCCAGCAGTCTCAGCGGGACTAGCGGCAATGAGCAGTTCTTC. It translates to CASSLSGTSGNEQFF.

The chain recombines TRBV7-2 with TRBJ2-2; D may be TRBD2 (6 bases). Trimming cost V 3 bases and J 3 bases, with 14 bases left between them. This CDR3 region has 16 residues. Germline CDR1 SGHTA, CDR2 FQGNSA. CDR3 in DNA: TGTGCCAGCAGCTTGAGTAGCGGAGGGGACACCGGGGAGCTGTTTTTT. As protein: CASSLSSGGDTGELFF.

V is TRBV10-3 and J is TRBJ2-7; the D is unclear. The CDR3 is made up of 11 amino acids. V was trimmed by 7 bases and J by 3 bases, leaving 7 bases between them. In germline, CDR1 is ENHRY, CDR2 SYGVKD. CDR3 sequence reads: CAIIPVYEQYF. As DNA, the CDR3 is TGTGCCATCATCCCGGTCTACGAGCAGTACTTC.

The chain recombines TRBV4-1 with TRBJ1-2; D call uncertain. The V gene's germline CDR1 is MGHRA and CDR2 YSYEKL. V gave up 2 bases and J gave up 8 bases, with 21 bases separating them. The CDR3 has 16 amino acids. The CDR3 protein is CASSQPDAGDLGGYTF. The CDR3 nucleotides are TGCGCCAGCAGCCAACCTGATGCTGGGGATTTGGGCGGCTACACCTTC.

About this clone itself: The sample carries other DNA sequences with the same CDR3. The chain is built from TRBV27 and TRBJ2-7; 9 bases align to TRBD1. Germline trimming cut 4 bases from V and 4 bases from J; bases unmatched to any gene: 8. Germline CDR1 reads MNHEY; CDR2 reads SMNVEV (reference sequence). The CDR3 covers 15 residues. This chain's CDR3 is CASSSWTGAVYEQYF. The DNA of the CDR3 is TGTGCCAGCAGTTCTTGGACAGGGGCCGTGTACGAGCAGTACTTC.

This chain uses TRBV30 with TRBJ1-6; 7 nucleotides line up with TRBD1. The ends lost 8 bases at V and 1 base at J; junction bases unmatched: 11. This CDR3 is built from 16 residues. CDR1 GTSNPN and CDR2 SVGIG come from the germline V gene (reference sequence). CDR3 protein: CAGTRGGQSYNSPLHF. CDR3 DNA sequence: TGTGCCGGAACAAGAGGGGGCCAGTCCTATAATTCACCCCTCCACTTT.

The chain uses TRBV5-1 and TRBJ2-3, with no clear D. The V and J ends lost 4 bases and 1 base respectively, with 13 bases between them. CDR3 length equals 15 residues. Germline V lookup: CDR1 SGHRS, CDR2 YFSETQ. DNA of the CDR3: TGCGCCAGCAGCAATCGAGGTTTCGGCACAGATACGCAGTATTTT. Encoded protein: CASSNRGFGTDTQYF.

The V gene is TRBV4-3, the J gene TRBJ1-6; a possible D gene is TRBD1 (6 bases). The length of the CDR3 is 16 residues. V shed 8 bases and J shed 0 bases, with 14 bases lying between them. CDR1 and CDR2 from the germline V gene are LGHNA and YSLEER. The CDR3 reads CASRSADSSYNSPLHF. Here the CDR3 DNA reads TGCGCCAGCCGTTCAGCGGACAGCTCCTATAATTCACCCCTCCACTTT.

This sequence joins TRBV28 and TRBJ2-3; 8 bases map to TRBD2. The CDR3 sequence is 17 residues long. Unmatched junction bases numbered 16, after V lost 5 bases and J lost 6 bases. CDR1 is MDHEN and CDR2 is SYDVKM in the germline V gene. The CDR3 protein is CASSIDPTSDQGDTQYF. In DNA, the CDR3 is TGTGCCAGCAGTATCGACCCGACTAGCGATCAGGGGGATACGCAGTATTTT.

The V gene is TRBV4-3, the J gene TRBJ2-5; D gene unclear. The closer fit of TRBJ2-7 to the DNA end suggests the J call may be wrong. The CDR3 sequence is 15 residues long. Germline loops: CDR1 LGHNA, CDR2 YSLEER. The CDR3: CASSQDVTEHYEQYF. The CDR3 nucleotides are TGCGCCAGCAGCCAAGATGTGACGGAACACTACGAGCAGTACTTC.

This chain uses TRBV19 with TRBJ1-4; D unclear. Germline CDR1 and CDR2: LNHDA and SQIVND (reference sequence). The CDR3 sequence is 12 residues long. Trimming pared 6 bases from V and 5 bases from J, leaving 7 bases between. CDR3 protein: CASRGWNEKLFF. As DNA, the CDR3 is TGTGCCAGTAGGGGCTGGAATGAAAAACTGTTTTTT.

This chain uses TRBV7-9 with TRBJ1-4; D unclear. This CDR3 is 13 amino acids long. V lost 5 bases and J lost 6, with 10 bases in between. Looked up from germline, CDR1 is SEHNR and CDR2 is FQNEAQ (reference sequence). DNA of the CDR3: TGTGCCAGCAGCCCTCGGGGTGATGAAAAACTGTTTTTT. This translates into CASSPRGDEKLFF. Filled out from reference TRBV7-9 and TRBJ1-4, the complete variable domain reads DTGVSQNPRHKITKRGQNVTFRCDPISEHNRLYWYRQTLGQGPEFLTYFQNEAQLEKSRLLSDRFSAERPKGSFSTLEIQRTEQGDSAMYLCASSPRGDEKLFFGSGTQLSVL.

This sequence joins TRBV11-2 and TRBJ2-5; D is unresolved. The CDR3 totals 13 residues. Germline V gives CDR1 SGHAT, CDR2 FQNNGV. V lost 1 base and J lost 4, with 7 bases in between. CDR3 coding DNA: TGTGCCAGCAGCTTAGTTTTGGGAGAGACCCAGTACTTC. This sequence encodes CASSLVLGETQYF.

The chain is built from TRBV30 and TRBJ1-3, with 7 bases identical to TRBD1. CDR1 and CDR2 (germline): GTSNPN, SVGIG (reference sequence). CDR3 size: 14 residues. J lost 4 bases, V lost 3 bases, and 6 bases had no gene match. The CDR3 DNA follows: TGTGCCTGGAGCCACGGGACAGCCGGAAACACCATATATTTT. The encoded protein is CAWSHGTAGNTIYF.

The rearrangement joins TRBV19 to TRBJ1-6; D not certain. V was cut by 3 bases and J by 0 bases, with 9 bases left in between. This CDR3 is 16 amino acids long. Germline CDR1 reads LNHDA; CDR2 reads SQIVND (reference sequence). DNA for the CDR3: TGTGCCAGTAGTATTGCCGGGATCTCCTATAATTCACCCCTCCACTTT. Translation gives CASSIAGISYNSPLHF.

V usage is TRBV5-1 and J usage is TRBJ2-5, with D uncertain. The end of the DNA is better explained by TRBJ2-7, so the J call may be wrong. CDR3 length: 14 amino acids. From germline, CDR1 is SGHRS and CDR2 YFSETQ. In DNA form, the CDR3 reads TGCGCCAGCAGTGAAAACGGCCTCAACTACGAGCAGTACTTC. This encodes CASSENGLNYEQYF.

The rearrangement joins TRBV6-5 to TRBJ2-5; 7 nucleotides line up with TRBD2. The trim removed 4 bases at V and 1 base at J, leaving 6 bases unmatched. The CDR3 contains 15 residues. Germline CDR1 MNHEY, CDR2 SVGAGI. CDR3 loop: CASSSVSSGQETQYF. The CDR3 region has the DNA TGTGCCAGCAGTTCTGTCTCTAGCGGCCAAGAGACCCAGTACTTC.

This chain uses TRBV11-1 with TRBJ2-5; D not certain. The V end lost 5 bases, the J end lost 2 bases, and 9 bases lay between the germline ends. CDR1 is SGHAT, CDR2 FQDESV, per germline (reference sequence). The CDR3 sequence is 13 residues long. CDR3 amino acids: CASSLSEQETQYF. The CDR3 nucleotides are TGTGCCAGCAGCCTAAGCGAGCAAGAGACCCAGTACTTC.

The chain uses TRBV7-9 and TRBJ2-2; 9 bases are shared with TRBD2. The germline CDR1 and CDR2 sequences are SEHNR and FQNEAQ (reference sequence). This CDR3 contains 18 residues. The junction had 14 bases not matched to a gene; V was cut back by 5 bases and J by 4 bases. The chain's CDR3 is CASSRGTSSSQGTGELFF. The CDR3 coding sequence is TGTGCCAGCAGCCGAGGGACTAGCTCCTCACAGGGCACCGGGGAGCTGTTTTTT.

This clone occurred a few times. This sequence joins TRBV9 and TRBJ1-2, with D possibly being TRBD1 (5 bases). V lost 3 bases and J 3 bases, leaving 6 bases between the germline ends. Per germline, CDR1 SGDLS and CDR2 YYNGEE. The CDR3 totals 12 residues. In nucleotides, the CDR3 is TGTGCCAGCAGCGCGGGACACTATGGCTACACCTTC. It yields the protein CASSAGHYGYTF.

The chain employs TRBV15 and TRBJ2-7, with D unclear. Germline values: CDR1 LNHNV, CDR2 YYDKDF (reference sequence). Trimming cost V 0 bases and J 4 bases, with 10 bases left between them. CDR3 length equals 14 residues. CDR3 nucleotides: TGTGCCACCAGCAGAGACGTTTTGGGTTACGAGCAGTACTTC. It codes for CATSRDVLGYEQYF.

The chain has TRBV4-1 and TRBJ2-1, with 14 bases matching TRBD2. This CDR3 has 17 residues. V shed 10 bases and J 4 bases; nucleotides not matched to a gene: 12. The germline V gene has CDR1 MGHRA and CDR2 YSYEKL. The DNA for the CDR3 is TGCGCCACCTCCGAGACTAGCGGGAGGGCCAGTTACAATGAGCAGTTCTTC. Amino acid sequence: CATSETSGRASYNEQFF.